This T cell receptor beta chain was identified in a study of cytomegalovirus exposure and HLA in healthy donors. General study results and limits: Common viral pathogens (according to a later analysis) appeared linked to several of the most significant clusters.

Trimming took 3 bases from V and 6 from J; bases not matched to a gene: 11. CDR1 is GTSNPN and CDR2 is SVGIG in the germline V gene (reference sequence). This CDR3 is built from 15 residues. About this clone: Its target is unknown.

In the PCR, 60 Vbeta and 13 Jbeta primers were used. The repertoire was sequenced with immunoSEQ multiplex PCR; TCRdb's copy has only in-frame clones and lacks some. The sample consists of some 190,000 clones, around four fifths of them appearing once. Each donor's status was that of a healthy bone marrow donor. Sequenced material: PBMCs. This sequence joins TRBV30 and TRBJ2-3, with 8 bases that match TRBD1. The sequence was collected from a woman between 25 and 40 years old in good health and CMV-seronegative. The CDR3 DNA sequence: TGTGCCTGGAGGCCCCGGGACAGGCTAGCGGATACGCAGTATTTT. Translating gives CAWRPRDRLADTQYF.